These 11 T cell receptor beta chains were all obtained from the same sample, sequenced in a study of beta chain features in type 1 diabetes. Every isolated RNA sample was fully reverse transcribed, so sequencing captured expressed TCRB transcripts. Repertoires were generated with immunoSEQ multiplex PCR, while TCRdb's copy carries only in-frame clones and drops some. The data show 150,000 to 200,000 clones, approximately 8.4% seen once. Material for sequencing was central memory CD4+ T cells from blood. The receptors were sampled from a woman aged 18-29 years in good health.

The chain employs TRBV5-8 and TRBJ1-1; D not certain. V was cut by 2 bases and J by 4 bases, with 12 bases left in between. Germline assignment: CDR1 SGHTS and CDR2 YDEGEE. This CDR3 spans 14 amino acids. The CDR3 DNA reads TGTGCCAGCAGCTTTGAGCCAACCGGCACTGAAGCTTTCTTT. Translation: CASSFEPTGTEAFF.

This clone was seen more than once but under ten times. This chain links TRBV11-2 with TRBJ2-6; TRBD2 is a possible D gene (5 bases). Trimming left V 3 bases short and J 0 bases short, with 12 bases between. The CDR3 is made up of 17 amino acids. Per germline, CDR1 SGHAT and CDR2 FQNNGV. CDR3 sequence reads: CASSLGRAYSGANVLTF. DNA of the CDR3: TGTGCCAGCAGCTTGGGGAGAGCCTACTCTGGGGCCAACGTCCTGACTTTC.

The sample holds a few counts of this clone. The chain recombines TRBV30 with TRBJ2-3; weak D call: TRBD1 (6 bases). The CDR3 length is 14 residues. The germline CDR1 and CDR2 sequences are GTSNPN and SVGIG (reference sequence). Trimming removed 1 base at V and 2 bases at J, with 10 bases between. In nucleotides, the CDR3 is TGTGCCTGGAGTGCGGGACACAACACAGATACGCAGTATTTT. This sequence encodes CAWSAGHNTDTQYF.

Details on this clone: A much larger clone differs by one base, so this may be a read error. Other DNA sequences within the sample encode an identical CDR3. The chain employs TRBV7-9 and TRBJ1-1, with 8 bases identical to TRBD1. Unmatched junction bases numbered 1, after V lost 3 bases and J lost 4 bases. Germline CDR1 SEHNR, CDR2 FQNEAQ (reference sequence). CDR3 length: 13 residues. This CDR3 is CASSFTGGTEAFF. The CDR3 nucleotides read TGTGCCAGCAGCTTTACAGGGGGCACTGAAGCTTTCTTT. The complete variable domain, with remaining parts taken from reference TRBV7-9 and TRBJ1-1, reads DTGVSQNPRHKITKRGQNVTFRCDPISEHNRLYWYRQTLGQGPEFLTYFQNEAQLEKSRLLSDRFSAERPKGSFSTLEIQRTEQGDSAMYLCASSFTGGTEAFFGQGTRLTVV.

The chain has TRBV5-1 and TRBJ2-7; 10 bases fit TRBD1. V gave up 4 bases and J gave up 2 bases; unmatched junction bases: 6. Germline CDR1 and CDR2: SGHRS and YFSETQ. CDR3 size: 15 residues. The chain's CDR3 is CASSPRQGAAYEQYF. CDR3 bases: TGCGCCAGCAGCCCTCGACAGGGGGCCGCCTACGAGCAGTACTTC. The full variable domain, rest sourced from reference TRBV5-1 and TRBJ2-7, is KAGVTQTPRYLIKTRGQQVTLSCSPISGHRSVSWYQQTPGQGLQFLFEYFSETQRNKGNFPGRFSGRQFSNSRSEMNVSTLELGDSALYLCASSPRQGAAYEQYFGPGTRLTVT.

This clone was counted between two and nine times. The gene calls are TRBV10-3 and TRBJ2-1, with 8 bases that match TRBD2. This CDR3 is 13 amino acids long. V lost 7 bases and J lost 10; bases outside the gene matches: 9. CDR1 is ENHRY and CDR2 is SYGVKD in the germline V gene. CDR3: CAITSAGEFEQFF. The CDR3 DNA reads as TGTGCCATCACATCAGCGGGAGAGTTCGAGCAGTTCTTC.

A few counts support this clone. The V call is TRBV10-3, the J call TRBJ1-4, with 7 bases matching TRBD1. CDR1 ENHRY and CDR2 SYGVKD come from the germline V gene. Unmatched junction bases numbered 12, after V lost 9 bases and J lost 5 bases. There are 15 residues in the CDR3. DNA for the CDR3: TGTGCCATATCACAGGGGATAGGCGTGAATGAAAAACTGTTTTTT. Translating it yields CAISQGIGVNEKLFF.

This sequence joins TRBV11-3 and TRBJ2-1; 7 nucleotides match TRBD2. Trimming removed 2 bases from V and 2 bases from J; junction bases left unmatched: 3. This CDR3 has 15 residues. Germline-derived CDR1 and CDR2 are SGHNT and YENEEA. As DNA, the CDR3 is TGTGCCAGCAGCTTAATTGGGAGGGCCTACAATGAGCAGTTCTTC. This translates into CASSLIGRAYNEQFF.

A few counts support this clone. The CDR3 protein is CASSSGTGTDTQYF. In nucleotides, the CDR3 is TGTGCCAGCAGCTCCGGGACAGGCACAGATACGCAGTATTTT. The rearrangement joins TRBV11-2 to TRBJ2-3, with 7 nucleotides matching TRBD1. CDR1 is SGHAT, CDR2 FQNNGV, per germline. CDR3 length: 14 amino acids. With 4 bases clipped from V and 1 base from J, the junction kept 2 bases outside the gene matches.

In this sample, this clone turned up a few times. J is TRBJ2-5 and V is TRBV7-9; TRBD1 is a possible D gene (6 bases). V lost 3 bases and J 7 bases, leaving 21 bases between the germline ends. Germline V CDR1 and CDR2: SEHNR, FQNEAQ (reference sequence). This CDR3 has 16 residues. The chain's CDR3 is CASSFSRARGSGTQYF. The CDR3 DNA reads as TGTGCCAGCAGCTTCTCCCGGGCCAGGGGTTCGGGGACCCAGTACTTC.

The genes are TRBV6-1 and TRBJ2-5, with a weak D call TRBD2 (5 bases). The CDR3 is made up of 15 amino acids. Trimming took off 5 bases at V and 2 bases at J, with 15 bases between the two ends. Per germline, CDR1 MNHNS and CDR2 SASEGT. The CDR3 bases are TGTGCCAGCAGTTTAGCGTCTGGGCGACAAGAGACCCAGTACTTC. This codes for CASSLASGRQETQYF.